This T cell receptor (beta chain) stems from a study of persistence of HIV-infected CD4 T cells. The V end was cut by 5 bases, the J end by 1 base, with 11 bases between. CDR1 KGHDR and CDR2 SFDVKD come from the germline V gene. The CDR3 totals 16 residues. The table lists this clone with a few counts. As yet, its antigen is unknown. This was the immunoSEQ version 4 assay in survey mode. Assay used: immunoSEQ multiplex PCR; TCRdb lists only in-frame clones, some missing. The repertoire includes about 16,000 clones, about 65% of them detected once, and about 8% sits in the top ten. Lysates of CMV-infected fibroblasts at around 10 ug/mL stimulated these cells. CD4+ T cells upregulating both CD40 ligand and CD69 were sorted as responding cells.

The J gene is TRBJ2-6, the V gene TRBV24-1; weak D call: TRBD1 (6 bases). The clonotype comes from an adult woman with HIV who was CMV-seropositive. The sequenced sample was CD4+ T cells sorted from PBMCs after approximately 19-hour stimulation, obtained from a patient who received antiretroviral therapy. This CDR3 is CATSGLQGSGANVLTF. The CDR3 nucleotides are TGTGCCACCAGTGGTCTACAGGGTTCTGGGGCCAACGTCCTGACTTTC.